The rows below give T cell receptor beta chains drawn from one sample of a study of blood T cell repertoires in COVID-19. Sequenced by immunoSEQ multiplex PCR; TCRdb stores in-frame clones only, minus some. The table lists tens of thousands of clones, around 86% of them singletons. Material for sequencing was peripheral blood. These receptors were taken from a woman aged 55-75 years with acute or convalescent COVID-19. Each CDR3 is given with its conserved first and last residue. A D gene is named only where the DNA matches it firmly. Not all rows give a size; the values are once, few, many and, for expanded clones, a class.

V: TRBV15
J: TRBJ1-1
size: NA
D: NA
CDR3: CATSRPIISASQAFF
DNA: TGTGCCACCTCTAGGCCTATAATATCAGCCAGTCAAGCTTTCTTT

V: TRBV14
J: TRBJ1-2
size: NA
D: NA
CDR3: CASSRQDLYGYTF
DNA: TGTGCCAGCAGCCGACAGGATCTCTATGGCTACACCTTC

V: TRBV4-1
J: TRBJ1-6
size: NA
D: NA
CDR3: CASSQGQGSYNSPLHF
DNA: TGCGCCAGCAGCCAAGGTCAGGGGAGTTATAATTCACCCCTCCACTTT

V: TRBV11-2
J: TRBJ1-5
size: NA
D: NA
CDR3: CASARSPEGDQPQHF
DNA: TGTGCCAGCGCACGATCACCTGAGGGGGATCAGCCCCAGCATTTT

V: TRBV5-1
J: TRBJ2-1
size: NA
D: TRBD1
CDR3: CASRASGQGVGEQFF
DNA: TGCGCCAGCCGAGCTTCGGGACAGGGGGTGGGTGAGCAGTTCTTC

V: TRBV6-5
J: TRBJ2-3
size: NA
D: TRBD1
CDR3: CASSLFQGGTDTQYF
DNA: TGTGCCAGCAGTTTGTTCCAGGGGGGCACAGATACGCAGTATTTT

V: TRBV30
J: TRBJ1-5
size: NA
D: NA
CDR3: CAWSVDAGNQPQHF
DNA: TGTGCCTGGAGTGTAGATGCAGGCAATCAGCCCCAGCATTTT

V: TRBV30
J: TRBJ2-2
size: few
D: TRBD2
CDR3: CAWRGLAGAVTGELFF
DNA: TGTGCCTGGAGGGGACTAGCGGGGGCCGTCACCGGGGAGCTGTTTTTT

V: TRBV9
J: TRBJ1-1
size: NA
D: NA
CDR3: CASSVEGRGNTEAFF
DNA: TGTGCCAGCAGCGTAGAGGGCAGGGGGAACACTGAAGCTTTCTTT

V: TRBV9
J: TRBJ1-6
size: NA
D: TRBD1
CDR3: CASSAGDRAHSPLHF
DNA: TGTGCCAGCAGCGCCGGAGACAGGGCGCATTCACCCCTCCACTTT

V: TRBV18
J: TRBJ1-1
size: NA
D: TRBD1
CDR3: CASSQQGAGMNTEAFF
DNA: TGTGCCAGCTCACAACAGGGGGCGGGGATGAACACTGAAGCTTTCTTT

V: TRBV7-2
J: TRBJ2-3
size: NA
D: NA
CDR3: CASSPGGTEALGWDTQYF
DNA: TGTGCCAGCAGCCCTGGAGGGACAGAGGCCTTAGGGTGGGATACGCAGTATTTT

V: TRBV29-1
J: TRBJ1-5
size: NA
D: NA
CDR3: CSLGRGRNQPQHF
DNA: TGCAGCCTAGGGCGGGGAAGGAATCAGCCCCAGCATTTT

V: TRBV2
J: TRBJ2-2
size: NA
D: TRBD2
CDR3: CASRGTSNSGELFF
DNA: TGTGCCAGCAGGGGGACTAGCAATTCCGGGGAGCTGTTTTTT

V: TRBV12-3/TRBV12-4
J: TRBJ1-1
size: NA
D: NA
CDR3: CASKTQGYTEAFF
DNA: TGTGCCAGCAAAACCCAGGGGTACACTGAAGCTTTCTTT

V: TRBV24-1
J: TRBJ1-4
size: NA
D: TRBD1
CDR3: CATSETGTGGEKLFF
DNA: TGTGCCACCAGTGAAACCGGGACAGGGGGTGAAAAACTGTTTTTT

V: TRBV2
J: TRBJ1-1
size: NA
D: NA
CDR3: CASIPQVNTPEAFF
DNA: TGTGCCAGCATTCCACAGGTAAATACGCCTGAAGCTTTCTTT

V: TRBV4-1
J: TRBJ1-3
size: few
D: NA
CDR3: CASSPTVTRGSGNTIYF
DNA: TGCGCCAGCAGCCCGACAGTTACTAGGGGGTCTGGAAACACCATATATTTT

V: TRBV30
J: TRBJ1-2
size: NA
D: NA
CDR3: CAWSVTGLGGYTF
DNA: TGTGCCTGGAGTGTTACGGGTTTGGGTGGCTACACCTTC

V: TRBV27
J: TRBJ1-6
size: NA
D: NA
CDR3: CASTLMAGVFQSPLHF
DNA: TGTGCCAGCACCCTAATGGCGGGGGTTTTTCAATCACCCCTCCACTTT

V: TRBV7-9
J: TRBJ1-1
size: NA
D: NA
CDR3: CATHRAGDTEAFF
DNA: TGTGCCACCCACCGAGCAGGGGATACTGAAGCTTTCTTT

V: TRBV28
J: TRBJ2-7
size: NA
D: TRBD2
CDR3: CASRPQTSGSYEQYF
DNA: TGTGCCAGCAGGCCTCAGACTAGCGGGAGCTACGAGCAGTACTTC

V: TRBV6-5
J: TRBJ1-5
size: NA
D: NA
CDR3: CASSRGGSNQPQHF
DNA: TGTGCCAGCAGCCGCGGCGGGAGCAATCAGCCCCAGCATTTT

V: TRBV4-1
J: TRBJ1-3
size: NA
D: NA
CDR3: CASSQRELSDSGNTIYF
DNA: TGCGCCAGCAGCCAGAGGGAACTATCCGACTCTGGAAACACCATATATTTT

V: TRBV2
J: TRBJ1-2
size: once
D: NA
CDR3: CASSTSGQGVDGYTF
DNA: NA

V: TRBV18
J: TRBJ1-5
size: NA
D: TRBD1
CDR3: CASSPGTGGNSNQPQHF
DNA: TGTGCCAGCTCACCCGGGACAGGGGGGAATAGCAATCAGCCCCAGCATTTT

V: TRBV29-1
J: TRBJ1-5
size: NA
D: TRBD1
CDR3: CSVARGRSQPQHF
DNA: TGCAGCGTTGCCAGGGGGCGAAGTCAGCCCCAGCATTTT

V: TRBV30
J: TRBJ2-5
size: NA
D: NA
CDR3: CAWSVGLVVETQYF
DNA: TGTGCCTGGAGTGTAGGTCTAGTCGTTGAGACCCAGTACTTC

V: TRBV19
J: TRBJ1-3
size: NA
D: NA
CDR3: CASSNRDTRNTIYF
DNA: TGTGCCAGTAGTAACAGGGATACCCGAAACACCATATATTTT

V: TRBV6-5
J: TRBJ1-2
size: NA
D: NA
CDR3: CASKAGGYTF
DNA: TGTGCCAGCAAAGCCGGTGGCTACACCTTC

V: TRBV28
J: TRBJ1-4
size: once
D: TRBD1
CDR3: CASRIGQGAGKLFF
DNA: TGTGCCAGCAGGATCGGACAGGGAGCAGGGAAACTGTTTTTT

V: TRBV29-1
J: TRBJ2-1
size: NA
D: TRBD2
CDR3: CSVRPGGSPNEQFF
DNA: TGCAGCGTCCGCCCGGGCGGGAGTCCCAATGAGCAGTTCTTC

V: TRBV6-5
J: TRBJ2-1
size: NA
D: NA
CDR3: CASRGVFSSHEQFF
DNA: TGTGCCAGCAGAGGGGTGTTCAGCTCCCATGAGCAGTTCTTC

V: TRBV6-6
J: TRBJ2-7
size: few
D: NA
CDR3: CASSWESAYEQYF
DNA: TGTGCCAGCAGTTGGGAGTCTGCCTACGAGCAGTACTTC

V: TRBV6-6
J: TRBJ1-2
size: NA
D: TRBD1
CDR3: CASSSLTGTGVGYTF
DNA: TGTGCCAGCAGTTCCCTAACCGGGACAGGGGTCGGCTACACCTTC

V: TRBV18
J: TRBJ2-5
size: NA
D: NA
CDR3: CASSPPNSQETQYF
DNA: TGTGCCAGCTCACCACCTAACAGCCAAGAGACCCAGTACTTC

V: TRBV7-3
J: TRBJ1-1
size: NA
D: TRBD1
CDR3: CASSPGTGATEAFF
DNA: TGTGCCAGCAGCCCAGGGACAGGGGCCACTGAAGCTTTCTTT

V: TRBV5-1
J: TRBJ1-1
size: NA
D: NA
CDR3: CASSLRVGSTEAFF
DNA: TGCGCCAGCAGCTTGAGGGTGGGGAGCACTGAAGCTTTCTTT

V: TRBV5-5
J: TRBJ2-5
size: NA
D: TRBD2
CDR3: CASSPGLSSGGLQETQYF
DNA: TGTGCCAGCAGCCCAGGACTATCCAGCGGGGGCCTCCAAGAGACCCAGTACTTC

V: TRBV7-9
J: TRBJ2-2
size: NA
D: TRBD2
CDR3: CASSLSRLAGVELFF
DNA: TGTGCCAGCAGCTTATCCAGGTTGGCGGGAGTGGAGCTGTTTTTT

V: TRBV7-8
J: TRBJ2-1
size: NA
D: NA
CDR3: CASSLAGPAPEQFF
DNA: TGTGCCAGCAGCTTAGCGGGGCCGGCCCCTGAGCAGTTCTTC

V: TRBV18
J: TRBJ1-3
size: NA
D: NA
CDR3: CASSPAAGNTIYF
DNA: TGTGCCAGCTCACCAGCGGCCGGAAACACCATATATTTT

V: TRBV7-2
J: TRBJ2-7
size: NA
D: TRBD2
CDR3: CASSLGLAGDYEQYF
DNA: TGTGCCAGCAGCTTGGGACTAGCGGGGGACTACGAGCAGTACTTC

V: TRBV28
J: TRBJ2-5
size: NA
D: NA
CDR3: CASSPRGSPQETQYF
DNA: TGTGCCAGCAGTCCGCGGGGTAGTCCACAAGAGACCCAGTACTTC

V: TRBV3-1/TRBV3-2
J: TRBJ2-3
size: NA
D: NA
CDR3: CASSQPGLGEDTQYF
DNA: TGTGCCAGCTCTCAGCCGGGACTCGGGGAAGATACGCAGTATTTT

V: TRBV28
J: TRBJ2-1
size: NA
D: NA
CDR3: CASGTRMDEQFF
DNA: TGTGCCAGCGGGACTCGGATGGATGAGCAGTTCTTC

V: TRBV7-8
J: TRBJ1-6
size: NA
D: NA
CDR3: CASSLAGTPVFGSPLHF
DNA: TGTGCCAGCAGCTTAGCAGGCACTCCCGTTTTCGGGTCACCCCTCCACTTT

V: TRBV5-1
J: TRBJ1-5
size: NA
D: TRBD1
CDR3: CASSLGTGGGNQPQHF
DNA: TGCGCCAGCAGCTTGGGAACAGGGGGAGGTAATCAGCCCCAGCATTTT

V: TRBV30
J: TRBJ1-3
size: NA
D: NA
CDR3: CAWSLGGGFRRNTIYF
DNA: TGTGCCTGGAGCCTCGGGGGGGGCTTTAGACGAAACACCATATATTTT

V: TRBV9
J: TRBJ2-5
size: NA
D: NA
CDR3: CASSVDGYGETQYF
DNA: TGTGCCAGCAGCGTAGACGGGTACGGGGAGACCCAGTACTTC

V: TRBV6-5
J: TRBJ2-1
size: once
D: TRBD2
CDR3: CASSSPGTSIYNEQFF
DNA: TGTGCCAGCAGTTCACCCGGGACTAGTATCTACAATGAGCAGTTCTTC

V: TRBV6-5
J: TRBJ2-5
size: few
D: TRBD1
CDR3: CASSYWTGETQYF
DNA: TGTGCCAGCAGTTATTGGACAGGAGAGACCCAGTACTTC

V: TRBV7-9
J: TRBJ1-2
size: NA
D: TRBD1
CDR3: CASSSRDRDARAGYTF
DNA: TGTGCCAGCAGCTCAAGAGACAGGGACGCGAGAGCTGGCTACACCTTC

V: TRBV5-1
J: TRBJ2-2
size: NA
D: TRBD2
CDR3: CASSPTSGHTGELFF
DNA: TGCGCCAGCAGCCCGACTAGCGGCCACACCGGGGAGCTGTTTTTT

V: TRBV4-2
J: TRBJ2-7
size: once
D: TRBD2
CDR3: CASSHRLAGGYEQYF
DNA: TGTGCCAGCAGCCATAGGCTAGCGGGAGGATATGAGCAGTACTTC

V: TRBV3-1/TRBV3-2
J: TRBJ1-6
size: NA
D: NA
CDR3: CASSQLEPPAGSPLHF
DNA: TGTGCCAGCAGCCAATTGGAACCCCCAGCGGGTTCACCCCTCCACTTT

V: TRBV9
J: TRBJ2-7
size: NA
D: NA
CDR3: CASSVGQGTSYEQYF
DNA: TGTGCCAGCAGCGTAGGGCAGGGCACCTCCTACGAGCAGTACTTC

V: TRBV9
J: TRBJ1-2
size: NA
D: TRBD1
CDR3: CASSARDSLNYGYTF
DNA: TGTGCCAGCAGCGCCCGGGACAGCCTGAACTATGGCTACACCTTC